This T cell receptor beta chain was captured in a study of tumor and adjacent non-tumor tissue in lung cancer. Study-level results: Compared with tumor, normal lung showed significantly lower TCR diversity.

With regard to this clonotype: As yet, its antigen is unknown.

The template was RNA from unsorted bulk tissue. Distant lung tissue was collected more than 3 cm away from the tumor edge. Trimming cost V 6 bases and J 2 bases, with 23 bases left between them. Germline CDR1 SGHAT, CDR2 FQNNGV. This CDR3 has 17 amino acids. TCRbeta libraries were built with three rounds of nested PCR, modified from ARM-PCR. TCRdb itself ran the multiplex PCR reads through MiXCR, one entry per CDR3 protein. The table has around 57,000 distinct CDR3 sequences, around two thirds seen once. This receptor was identified in a man between 65 and 79 years old with non-small cell lung cancer. Sequenced sample: distant non-tumor lung tissue. The V call is TRBV11-2, the J call TRBJ2-7; D possibly corresponds to TRBD1 (5 bases). The CDR3, as DNA: TGTGCCAGCAGTATCACAGGAAGGGGCTCTTGGACCTACGAGCAGTACTTC. It codes for CASSITGRGSWTYEQYF.